The following is a T cell receptor (beta chain) sequence with its context. Its matching antigen is unknown. Germline and junction disagree at one end, which may indicate a read error. The data originate from a study of cytomegalovirus exposure and HLA in healthy donors. The study's findings and limits: Among CMV-associated TCR beta chains, most appeared HLA-restricted in a later analysis. One later analysis reportedly identified an Asian-associated ancestry cluster that showed fewer N-insertions than the roughly 600-donor mean. Later on, an analysis tied some 17,000 TCR beta sequences to HLA alleles at 0.05 false discovery rate. The likely explanation for a cluster of highly shared sequence variants was sequencing artifact.

60 Vbeta and 13 Jbeta primers were used in PCR. Only in-frame clones appear in the TCRdb table, and some are missing; sequencing was by immunoSEQ multiplex PCR. The table lists over 150,000 clones, approximately 80% of them singletons. The TCR comes from a woman aged 25 to 39 in good health and CMV-seropositive. Sequencing used PBMCs.

CDR3 protein: CSSTPLRFLNTGELFF. CDR3 DNA: TGTTCCAGCACACCCCTGAGGTTTCTCAACACCGGGGAGCTGTTTTTT. The V call is TRBV7-9, the J call TRBJ2-2; D unresolved. Germline loops: CDR1 SEHNR, CDR2 FQNEAQ (reference sequence). This CDR3 is 16 amino acids long.